The 3 T cell receptor beta chains listed next were all sequenced from one sample in a study of read filtering for tumor transcriptome and immune sequencing. From approximately 430 ng of RNA, a library with molecular barcoded alpha/delta and beta/gamma adaptors was made. A single record per CDR3 protein comes from TCRdb applying MiXCR to the reads. Of approximately 61,000 distinct CDR3 sequences in the sample, about 21% are singletons; the top ten hold 11% to 15%. The sequenced sample consisted of a population of CD138-negative cells sorted from bone marrow. These receptors were collected from a donor aged 40 or older with multiple myeloma.

This clonotype was picked up a small number of times. The chain has TRBV5-4 and TRBJ1-1; D is unclear. The CDR3 totals 13 residues. The germline V and J ends were trimmed by 2 bases and 6 bases, with 11 bases remaining between them. In germline, CDR1 is SGHNT, CDR2 YYREEE (reference sequence). The CDR3, as DNA: TGTGCCAGCAGCTTTCATAAGGGAGCTGAAGCTTTCTTT. Translating gives CASSFHKGAEAFF.

This clonotype appeared many times. The chain is built from TRBV6-2 or TRBV6-3 and TRBJ1-5; D is undetermined. The CDR3 consists of 15 residues. V lost 0 bases and J lost 4, with 10 bases in between. Germline-derived CDR1 and CDR2 are MNHEY and SVGEGT. The CDR3 nucleotides are TGTGCCAGCAGTTACTCGATAAGGGCTAATCAGCCCCAGCATTTT. As protein: CASSYSIRANQPQHF.

This clonotype has ten or more counts. This chain links TRBV5-1 with TRBJ2-6; a possible D gene is TRBD1 (7 bases). CDR1 and CDR2 (germline): SGHRS, YFSETQ. The CDR3 has 17 amino acids. Trimming stripped 0 bases from V and 3 bases from J, with 13 bases between. The CDR3 loop is CASSLGQGLVGANVLTF. The CDR3 DNA is TGCGCCAGCAGCTTGGGACAGGGACTTGTTGGGGCCAACGTCCTGACTTTC.